This record covers a single TCR beta chain. Its target is not known. This beta chain turned up in a library designed for alpha chains; as an off-target read, its abundance says little. Every individual TCR cDNA molecule carried its own unique molecular identifier, which allowed correction of PCR and sequencing errors. TCRdb passed the 5' RACE reads through MiXCR, listing each CDR3 protein once. Among approximately 8,000 distinct CDR3 sequences listed, 8% to 10% were seen once. Trimming stripped 2 bases from V and 5 bases from J, with 16 bases between. The germline CDR1 and CDR2 sequences are GTSNPN and SVGIG (reference sequence). CDR3 length: 14 amino acids. This sample is part of a study of spatial heterogeneity in lung cancer. Background on the study: Within tumor regions, the number of TCR transcripts tracked closely with a T cell module score obtained from matched bulk RNA-seq.

Whole-study results and caveats: How many expanded intratumoral alpha and beta TCRs were present tracked the tumor mutation count, which was a count of nonsynonymous mutations.

Time point meaning: sample taken at primary tumor resection. The donors, 72 patients with untreated early-stage non-small cell lung cancer, provided the samples. Sequencing covered unsorted whole RNA taken from tumor, nontumor lung or frozen PBMC. The chain joins TRBV30 to TRBJ2-7; TRBD2 is a possible D gene (6 bases). The sequenced sample was lung tumor tissue, obtained at surgery. The sequence derives from a male donor with early-stage non-small cell lung cancer. The CDR3: CAWSKGLRGDEQYF. DNA for the CDR3: TGTGCCTGGAGTAAGGGACTGCGAGGCGACGAGCAGTACTTC.